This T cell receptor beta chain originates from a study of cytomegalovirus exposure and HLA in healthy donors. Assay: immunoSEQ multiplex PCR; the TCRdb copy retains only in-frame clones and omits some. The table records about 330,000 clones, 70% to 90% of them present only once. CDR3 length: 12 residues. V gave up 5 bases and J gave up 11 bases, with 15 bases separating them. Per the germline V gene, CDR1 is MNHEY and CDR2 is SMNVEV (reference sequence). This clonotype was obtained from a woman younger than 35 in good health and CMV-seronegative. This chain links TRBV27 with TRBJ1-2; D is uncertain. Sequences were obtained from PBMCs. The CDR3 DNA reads TGTGCCAGCAGTATAGCTCTCATGCAGTACACCTTC. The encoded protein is CASSIALMQYTF.